This TCR beta chain was captured by sequencing in a study of cytomegalovirus exposure and HLA in healthy donors. 60 Vbeta and 13 Jbeta primers were used in PCR. Generated by immunoSEQ multiplex PCR, the TCRdb table keeps only in-frame clones and is missing some. This specimen shows around 200,000 clones; the ten leading clones hold approximately 0.8%. The CDR3 is made up of 12 amino acids. The V and J ends lost 5 bases and 5 bases respectively, with 9 bases between them. CDR1 and CDR2 (germline): SEHNR, FQNEAQ (reference sequence). The source is a woman aged 18-29 years in good health and CMV-seropositive. The specimen was PBMCs. This rearrangement joins TRBV7-9 to TRBJ1-2; D is undetermined. DNA for the CDR3: TGTGCCAGCAGCCACAGCCTATATGGCTACACCTTC. Amino acids: CASSHSLYGYTF.